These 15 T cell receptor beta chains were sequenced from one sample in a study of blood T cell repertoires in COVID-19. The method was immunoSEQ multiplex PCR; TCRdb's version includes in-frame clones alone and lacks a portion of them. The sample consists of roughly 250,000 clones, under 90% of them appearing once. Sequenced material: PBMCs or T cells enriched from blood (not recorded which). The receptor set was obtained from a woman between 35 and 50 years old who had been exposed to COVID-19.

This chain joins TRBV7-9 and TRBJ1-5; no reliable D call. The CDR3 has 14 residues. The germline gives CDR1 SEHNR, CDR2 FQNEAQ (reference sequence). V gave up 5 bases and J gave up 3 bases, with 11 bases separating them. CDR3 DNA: TGTGCCAGCAGCCCGGGCGGGTTCAATCAGCCCCAGCATTTT. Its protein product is CASSPGGFNQPQHF.

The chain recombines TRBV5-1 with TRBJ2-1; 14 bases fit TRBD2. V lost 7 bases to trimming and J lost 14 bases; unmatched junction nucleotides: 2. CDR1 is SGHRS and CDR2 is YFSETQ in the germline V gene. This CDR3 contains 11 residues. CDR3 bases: TGCGCCAGCCGGACTAGCGGGAGGAAGTTCTTC. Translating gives CASRTSGRKFF.

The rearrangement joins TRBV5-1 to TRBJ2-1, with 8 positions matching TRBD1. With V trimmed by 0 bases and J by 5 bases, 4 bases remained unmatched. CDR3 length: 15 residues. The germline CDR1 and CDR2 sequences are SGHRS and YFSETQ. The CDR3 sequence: CASSLGADRDNEQFF. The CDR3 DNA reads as TGCGCCAGCAGCTTGGGCGCGGACAGGGACAATGAGCAGTTCTTC.

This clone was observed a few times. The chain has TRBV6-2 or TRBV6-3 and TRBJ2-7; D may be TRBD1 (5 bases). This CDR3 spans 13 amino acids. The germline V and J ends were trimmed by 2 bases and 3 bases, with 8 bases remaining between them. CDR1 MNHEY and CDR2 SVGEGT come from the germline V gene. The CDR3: CASSYQGIYEQYF. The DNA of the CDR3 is TGTGCCAGCAGTTACCAGGGCATCTACGAGCAGTACTTC.

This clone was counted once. The CDR3 coding sequence is TGTGCCATCAAACAGGATGGCTATGGCTACACCTTC. This codes for CAIKQDGYGYTF. V and J are TRBV10-3 and TRBJ1-2, with D tentatively TRBD1 (5 bases). This CDR3 contains 12 residues. The germline V gene encodes CDR1 ENHRY and CDR2 SYGVKD. Trimming stripped 7 bases from V and 4 bases from J, with 10 bases between.

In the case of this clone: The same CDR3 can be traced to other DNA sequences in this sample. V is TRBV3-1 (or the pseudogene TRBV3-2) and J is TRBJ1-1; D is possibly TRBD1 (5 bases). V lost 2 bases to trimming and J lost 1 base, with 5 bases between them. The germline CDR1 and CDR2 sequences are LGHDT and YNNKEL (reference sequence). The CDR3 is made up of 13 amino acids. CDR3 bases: TGTGCCAGCAGCCAACAGGGGAACACTGAAGCTTTCTTT. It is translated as CASSQQGNTEAFF.

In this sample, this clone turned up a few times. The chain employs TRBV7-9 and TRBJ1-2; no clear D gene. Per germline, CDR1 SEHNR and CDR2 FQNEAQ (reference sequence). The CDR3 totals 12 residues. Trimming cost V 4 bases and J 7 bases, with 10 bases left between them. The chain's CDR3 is CASSWEEGGYTF. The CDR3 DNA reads TGTGCCAGCAGCTGGGAGGAGGGTGGCTACACCTTC.

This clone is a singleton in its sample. This CDR3 reads CASTLQRGQYGYTF. CDR3 DNA: TGTGCCAGCACCCTCCAGAGGGGACAGTATGGCTACACCTTC. The gene calls are TRBV28 and TRBJ1-2; 7 bases are a match to TRBD1. The germline V gene encodes CDR1 MDHEN and CDR2 SYDVKM. CDR3 length: 14 amino acids. Germline trimming cut 7 bases from V and 5 bases from J; bases unmatched to any gene: 10.

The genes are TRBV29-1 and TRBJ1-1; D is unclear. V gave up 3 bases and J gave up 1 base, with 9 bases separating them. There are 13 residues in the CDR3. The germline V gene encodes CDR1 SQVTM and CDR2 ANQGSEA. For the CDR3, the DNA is TGCAGCGTTGACGTAGCTGCGAACACTGAAGCTTTCTTT. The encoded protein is CSVDVAANTEAFF. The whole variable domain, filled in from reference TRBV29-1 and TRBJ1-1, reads SAVISQKPSRDICQRGTSLTIQCQVDSQVTMMFWYRQQPGQSLTLIATANQGSEATYESGFVIDKFPISRPNLTFSTLTVSNMSPEDSSIYLCSVDVAANTEAFFGQGTRLTVV.

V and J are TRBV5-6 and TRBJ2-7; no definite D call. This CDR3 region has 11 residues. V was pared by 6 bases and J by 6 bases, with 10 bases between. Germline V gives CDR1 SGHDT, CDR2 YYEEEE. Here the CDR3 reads CASTLGLEQYF. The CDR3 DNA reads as TGTGCCAGCACCCTCGGTCTCGAGCAGTACTTC.

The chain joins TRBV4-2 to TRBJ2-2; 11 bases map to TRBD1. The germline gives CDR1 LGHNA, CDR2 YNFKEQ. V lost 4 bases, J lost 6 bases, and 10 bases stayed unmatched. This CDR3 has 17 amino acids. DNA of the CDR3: TGTGCCAGCAGCCCGAGGGGGACAGGGGGTGATGCCGGGGAGCTGTTTTTT. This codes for CASSPRGTGGDAGELFF.

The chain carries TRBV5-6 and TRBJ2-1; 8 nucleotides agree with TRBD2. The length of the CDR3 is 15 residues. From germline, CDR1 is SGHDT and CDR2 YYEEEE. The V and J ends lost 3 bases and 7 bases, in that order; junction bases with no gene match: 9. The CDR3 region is CASSSAGGGWNEQFF. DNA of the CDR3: TGTGCCAGCAGCTCAGCCGGCGGGGGGTGGAATGAGCAGTTCTTC. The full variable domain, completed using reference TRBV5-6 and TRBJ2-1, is DAGVTQSPTHLIKTRGQQVTLRCSPKSGHDTVSWYQQALGQGPQFIFQYYEEEERQRGNFPDRFSGHQFPNYSSELNVNALLLGDSALYLCASSSAGGGWNEQFFGPGTRLTVL.

CDR3 in amino acids: CASSQVWGVGEKLFF. The CDR3 DNA reads TGCGCCAGCAGCCAAGTATGGGGGGTGGGTGAAAAACTGTTTTTT. This rearrangement joins TRBV4-1 to TRBJ1-4; D is possibly TRBD1 (5 bases). The germline V and J ends were trimmed by 1 base and 7 bases, with 13 bases remaining between them. Germline lookup yields CDR1 MGHRA and CDR2 YSYEKL. CDR3 length: 15 residues.

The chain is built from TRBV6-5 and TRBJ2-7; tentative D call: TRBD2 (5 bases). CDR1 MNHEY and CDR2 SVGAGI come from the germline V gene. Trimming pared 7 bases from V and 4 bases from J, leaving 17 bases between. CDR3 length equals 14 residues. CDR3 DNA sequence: TGTGCCAGCATTCCCCGGGAACCGCCTTACGAGCAGTACTTC. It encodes CASIPREPPYEQYF.

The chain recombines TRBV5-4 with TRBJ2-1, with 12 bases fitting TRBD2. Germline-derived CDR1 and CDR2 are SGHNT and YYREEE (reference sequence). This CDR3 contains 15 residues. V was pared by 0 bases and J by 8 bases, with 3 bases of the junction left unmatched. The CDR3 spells CASSLALAGGHEQFF. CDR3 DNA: TGTGCCAGCAGCTTGGCTCTAGCGGGGGGGCATGAGCAGTTCTTC.